Below, 20 T cell receptor beta chains from the same sample are listed, as sequenced in a study of T cell repertoires in cytomegalovirus infection. Their antigens remain unidentified. TCRdb called the reads again in MiXCR, with one record for every CDR3 protein. The sample lists under 150,000 distinct CDR3 sequences, around 30% seen once, with 41% in the top ten. The specimen was CD8+ T cells from cultured PBMCs, collected from culture after CMV antigen stimulation. The receptors derive from a human donor in good health (CMV status not recorded). Some clones in this sample may be carry-over from other donors' samples.

The chain uses TRBV20-1 and TRBJ1-6; 8 bases map to TRBD1. The CDR3 has 15 residues. V shed 3 bases and J 5 bases; nucleotides not matched to a gene: 6. Germline lookup yields CDR1 DFQATT and CDR2 SNEGSKA (reference sequence). CDR3 amino acids: CSARENRGDNSPLHF. In nucleotides, the CDR3 is TGCAGTGCTAGGGAAAACAGGGGGGATAATTCACCCCTCCACTTT.

There are many counts of this clonotype. The chain recombines TRBV7-2 with TRBJ2-2, with 8 bases matching TRBD1. Germline V gene sequence: CDR1 SGHTA, CDR2 FQGNSA. CDR3 size: 14 residues. Trimming at V came to 5 bases and at J to 6 bases, leaving 5 bases not matched to a gene. The CDR3, as DNA: TGTGCCAGCAGCACCCGGACAGGGCCCGGGGAGCTGTTTTTT. Its protein product is CASSTRTGPGELFF.

V is TRBV4-3 and J is TRBJ1-1; possibly TRBD1 for D (5 bases). Trimming shortened V by 3 bases and J by 12 bases, and 17 bases separated the two germline ends. Looked up from germline, CDR1 is LGHNA and CDR2 is YSLEER. This CDR3 is 13 amino acids long. CDR3 in DNA: TGCGCCAGCAGCCAGGATACATGGGGGGAAACTTTCTTT. Its translation: CASSQDTWGETFF.

In its sample, this clonotype was seen many times. V gene TRBV5-4 combines with J gene TRBJ1-6, with 8 positions matching TRBD1. J gave up 7 bases and V 1 base, and 4 bases lay outside the gene matches. Germline values: CDR1 SGHNT, CDR2 YYREEE (reference sequence). The CDR3 is 15 amino acids. The CDR3 DNA is TGTGCCAGCAGCTTGCGGCAGGGGGCCAATTCACCCCTCCACTTT. This gives the protein CASSLRQGANSPLHF. The variable domain in full, with the rest retrieved from reference TRBV5-4 and TRBJ1-6, is ETGVTQSPTHLIKTRGQQVTLRCSSQSGHNTVSWYQQALGQGPQFIFQYYREEENGRGNFPPRFSGLQFPNYSSELNVNALELDDSALYLCASSLRQGANSPLHFGNGTRLTVT.

The chain uses TRBV19 and TRBJ2-7; TRBD1 might be the D (6 bases). Germline values: CDR1 LNHDA, CDR2 SQIVND (reference sequence). The CDR3 has 17 residues. With 4 bases removed from V and 4 bases from J, the gap between germline ends came to 23 bases. The CDR3 sequence is CASSTLAGQGLGYEQYF. In nucleotides, the CDR3 is TGTGCCAGTAGTACCTTAGCCGGGCAGGGGCTGGGGTACGAGCAGTACTTC.

This clonotype showed up just a few times. The chain uses TRBV27 and TRBJ1-6, with 8 nucleotides matching TRBD1. V gave up 6 bases and J gave up 5 bases; unmatched junction bases: 9. The CDR3 spans 16 residues. CDR1 is MNHEY and CDR2 is SMNVEV in the germline V gene (reference sequence). The CDR3 region has the DNA TGTGCCAGCAGACAAGGGACAGGAGTAAATAATTCACCCCTCCACTTT. It translates to CASRQGTGVNNSPLHF.

CDR3 in DNA: TGTGCCAGCAGTTTAGACTCCCCGCAGGGATTAGGACTTGATAATTCACCCCTCCACTTT. Translation gives CASSLDSPQGLGLDNSPLHF. This chain uses TRBV12-3 or TRBV12-4 with TRBJ1-6; perhaps TRBD1 as D (5 bases). This CDR3 has 20 residues. Trimming stripped 1 base from V and 5 bases from J, with 24 bases between.

The V and J genes are TRBV6-2 or TRBV6-3 and TRBJ2-1; a weak D match, TRBD2 (6 bases). V was trimmed by 3 bases and J by 0 bases, leaving 12 bases between them. CDR1 MNHEY and CDR2 SVGEGT come from the germline V gene. There are 16 residues in the CDR3. The CDR3 DNA is TGTGCCAGCAGTTATGGAAGCGGGCTCTCCTACAATGAGCAGTTCTTC. It encodes CASSYGSGLSYNEQFF.

V and J are TRBV7-3 and TRBJ2-3; the match to TRBD2 covers 7 bases. J was trimmed by 4 bases and V by 0 bases; bases with no gene match: 16. Germline V CDR1 and CDR2: SGHTA, FQGTGA. The CDR3 extends over 19 amino acids. CDR3 bases: TGTGCCAGCAGCTTAACGGGACTATTATCCGGGGGGTATTCAGATACGCAGTATTTT. It is translated as CASSLTGLLSGGYSDTQYF.

This clonotype was counted ten times or more. This sequence joins TRBV6-1 and TRBJ2-7; unclear D gene. The CDR3 extends over 14 amino acids. Germline lookup yields CDR1 MNHNS and CDR2 SASEGT. Between the trimmed V and J ends, which lost 5 bases and 2 bases, there was a span of 13 bases. The DNA of the CDR3 is TGTGCCAGCAGTTCGAATGGGGAAACCTACGAGCAGTACTTC. This translates into CASSSNGETYEQYF.

This clonotype has just a few counts. CDR3 loop: CASSPTGQAVEYF. For the CDR3, the DNA is TGTGCCAGCAGTCCAACGGGACAGGCAGTTGAGTACTTC. This chain joins TRBV12-3 or TRBV12-4 and TRBJ2-7; TRBD1 matches 8 bases. This CDR3 has 13 residues. The ends lost 5 bases at V and 11 bases at J; junction bases unmatched: 11.

This chain uses TRBV5-4 with TRBJ1-2; D ambiguous. CDR3 length equals 14 residues. The germline V gene encodes CDR1 SGHNT and CDR2 YYREEE (reference sequence). The ends were cut back, 0 bases at V and 4 bases at J, with 10 bases in the middle. As DNA, the CDR3 is TGTGCCAGCAGCTTGGCCGGACGGGGCTATGGCTACACCTTC. Amino acid sequence: CASSLAGRGYGYTF.

This clonotype occurred many times. The chain employs TRBV7-8 and TRBJ1-5; D is ambiguous. Trimming removed 1 base at V and 0 bases at J, with 10 bases between. CDR1 and CDR2 from the germline V gene are SGHVS and FQNEAQ. The CDR3 is 16 residues long. The CDR3 sequence is CASSLEGLYSNQPQHF. CDR3 DNA sequence: TGTGCCAGCAGCTTAGAAGGTCTATATAGCAATCAGCCCCAGCATTTT.

This clonotype was counted a few times. This rearrangement joins TRBV10-3 to TRBJ2-2, with 10 bases matching TRBD2. Looked up from germline, CDR1 is ENHRY and CDR2 is SYGVKD. Trimming at V came to 3 bases and at J to 2 bases, leaving 9 bases not matched to a gene. The CDR3 is 18 amino acids. CDR3 nucleotides: TGTGCCATCAGTGATCCTGCTAGCGGGGGCCTTAACACCGGGGAGCTGTTTTTT. It encodes CAISDPASGGLNTGELFF.

This chain links TRBV11-3 with TRBJ1-1, with a tentative D call TRBD1 (6 bases). The length of the CDR3 is 15 residues. Germline CDR1 reads SGHNT; CDR2 reads YENEEA. Trimming removed 5 bases at V and 4 bases at J, with 17 bases between. This chain's CDR3 is CASSRRGGNSTEAFF. CDR3 coding DNA: TGTGCCAGCAGCCGGAGGGGGGGAAATAGCACTGAAGCTTTCTTT.

This clonotype was found a few times. DNA of the CDR3: TGTGCCAGCAGCCCGGGTCAGGTGAACACTGAAGCTTTCTTT. This codes for CASSPGQVNTEAFF. This sequence joins TRBV9 and TRBJ1-1; no clear D. This CDR3 has 14 residues. The germline V gene has CDR1 SGDLS and CDR2 YYNGEE. V dropped 4 bases and J dropped 0 bases, with 10 bases sitting between them.

This clonotype was seen at least ten times. The chain links TRBV2 to TRBJ1-4; no reliable D call. The CDR3 is 14 amino acids. The germline V gene encodes CDR1 SNHLY and CDR2 FYNNEI. V shed 7 bases and J shed 7 bases, with 16 bases lying between them. Here the CDR3 DNA reads TGTGCCAGCAATTCCGGGATACTGGCTGAAAAACTGTTTTTT. Translating gives CASNSGILAEKLFF.

This clonotype was seen a handful of times. V gene TRBV11-2 combines with J gene TRBJ2-5, with 7 bases identical to TRBD1. The V gene's germline CDR1 is SGHAT and CDR2 FQNNGV. Losses at the gene ends were 5 bases for V and 3 bases for J; bases not matched to a gene: 3. The CDR3 covers 13 residues. CDR3 sequence reads: CASSPGTEETQYF. The CDR3 DNA reads as TGTGCCAGCAGCCCCGGGACAGAAGAGACCCAGTACTTC.

The rearrangement uses TRBV19 and TRBJ1-1; the D is unclear. V dropped 7 bases and J dropped 3 bases, with 24 bases sitting between them. CDR1 is LNHDA and CDR2 is SQIVND in the germline V gene (reference sequence). The CDR3 contains 17 residues. The CDR3 DNA is TGTGCCAGTAATCCAAGCCGGGATATGGGTGCGGACACTGAAGCTTTCTTT. It translates to CASNPSRDMGADTEAFF.

This clonotype was seen more than once but under ten times. The genes are TRBV2 and TRBJ2-7; D might be TRBD1 (6 bases). The germline V and J ends were trimmed by 8 bases and 5 bases, with 10 bases remaining between them. CDR3 length: 11 amino acids. Germline CDR1 and CDR2: SNHLY and FYNNEI. The CDR3 is CASWDMDEQYF. CDR3 in DNA: TGTGCCAGCTGGGACATGGACGAGCAGTACTTC.